This entry lists 8 T cell receptor beta chains sequenced from one sample in a study of blood T cell repertoires in COVID-19. Libraries were prepared by immunoSEQ multiplex PCR; TCRdb keeps only in-frame clonotypes and omits some of them. The data show 65,000 to 75,000 clones, with 78% seen just once and 15% to 18% held by the top ten. The sample consisted of peripheral blood. The receptors here all came from a human donor in a cohort sampled during active COVID-19.

This rearrangement joins TRBV12-3 or TRBV12-4 to TRBJ1-2; possibly TRBD1 for D (5 bases). The CDR3 totals 13 residues. Deletions cut 3 bases from V and 6 bases from J, with 11 bases between. CDR3: CASSFRVGDGYTF. The DNA of the CDR3 is TGTGCCAGCAGTTTCAGGGTCGGCGATGGCTACACCTTC.

This clone has only one observation. The chain's CDR3 is CSVENDGQGYNSPLHF. In DNA, the CDR3 is TGCAGCGTGGAAAACGATGGACAGGGGTATAATTCACCCCTCCACTTT. The genes are TRBV29-1 and TRBJ1-6, with 9 bases matching TRBD1. Germline V gives CDR1 SQVTM, CDR2 ANQGSEA. The CDR3 has 16 amino acids. V shed 6 bases, J shed 4 bases, and the junction held 10 bases outside the gene matches.

This clone has a single count. One junction end does not reproduce the germline sequence, and a read error may be involved. The genes are TRBV2 and TRBJ2-5, with D perhaps TRBD1 (6 bases). Per germline, CDR1 SNHLY and CDR2 FYNNEI. This CDR3 has 13 residues. CDR3 sequence (DNA): TGTGCCAGCAGGAAAGTGGGGGCAGAGGCCCAGTACTTC. As protein: CASRKVGAEAQYF.

The chain links TRBV19 to TRBJ1-2; D may be TRBD1 (6 bases). The CDR3 has 15 residues. Trimming removed 8 bases from V and 8 bases from J, with 24 bases in between. Germline loops: CDR1 LNHDA, CDR2 SQIVND (reference sequence). The CDR3 loop reads CASGDEQTRGWGYTF. The CDR3 DNA sequence: TGTGCCAGTGGTGACGAGCAAACCAGGGGCTGGGGCTACACCTTC.

CDR3 nucleotide sequence: TGTGCCAGCAGCCACCCCGCGGACAGGGGGCTCTCCTACGAGCAGTACTTC. This encodes CASSHPADRGLSYEQYF. This chain joins TRBV7-6 and TRBJ2-7; 11 positions match TRBD1. Unmatched junction bases numbered 9, after V lost 5 bases and J lost 0 bases. CDR1 and CDR2 from the germline V gene are SGHVS and FNYEAQ. The CDR3 totals 17 residues.

The V and J genes are TRBV19 and TRBJ2-1; TRBD1 is a possible D gene (5 bases). The CDR3 has 12 amino acids. The V gene's germline CDR1 is LNHDA and CDR2 SQIVND (reference sequence). V was pared by 7 bases and J by 7 bases, with 11 bases between. The CDR3 DNA reads TGTGCCAGTACCATGGACACTAATGAGCAGTTCTTC. Translated: CASTMDTNEQFF.

The genes are TRBV7-9 and TRBJ2-2; tentative D call: TRBD2 (6 bases). The CDR3 runs 14 residues. The V end lost 1 base, the J end lost 4 bases, and 7 bases lay between the germline ends. The germline V gene has CDR1 SEHNR and CDR2 FQNEAQ (reference sequence). In nucleotides, the CDR3 is TGTGCCAGCAGCTTAGACGGGGGCACCGGGGAGCTGTTTTTT. Residues: CASSLDGGTGELFF.

The CDR3 reads CASIPPGYPNTGELFF. CDR3 in DNA: TGTGCCAGCATTCCCCCGGGTTACCCGAACACCGGGGAGCTGTTTTTT. The rearrangement joins TRBV2 to TRBJ2-2; the D is unclear. Per the germline V gene, CDR1 is SNHLY and CDR2 is FYNNEI. The CDR3 totals 16 residues. V lost 7 bases, J lost 0 bases, and 15 bases lay in between.